These 22 T cell receptor beta chains came from one sample sequenced in a study of cytotoxic CD8 clonotypes in ibrutinib-treated CLL. TCRdb's table, derived via immunoSEQ multiplex PCR, lists solely in-frame clones and lacks some. This sample has tens of thousands of clones, with 86% found just once. The sample was PBMCs, taken before ibrutinib treatment. Receptors originate from a human donor with chronic lymphocytic leukemia.

Only a few counts were recorded for this clone. The V and J genes are TRBV11-3 and TRBJ2-3; D not certain. V lost 2 bases and J lost 2, with 8 bases in between. This CDR3 comprises 14 residues. CDR1 and CDR2 from the germline V gene are SGHNT and YENEEA. The chain's CDR3 is CASSLLAFTDTQYF. The DNA for the CDR3 is TGTGCCAGCAGCTTATTGGCCTTCACAGATACGCAGTATTTT.

J is TRBJ1-2 and V is TRBV18; 7 nucleotides line up with TRBD1. Germline CDR1 reads KGHSH; CDR2 reads LQKENI. The CDR3 runs to 15 residues. The ends lost 3 bases at V and 3 bases at J; junction bases unmatched: 7. The CDR3 DNA follows: TGTGCCAGCTCACCCCTCGACAGGGCCGACTATGGCTACACCTTC. Amino acids: CASSPLDRADYGYTF.

V is TRBV19 and J is TRBJ2-3, with 8 positions matching TRBD2. V lost 3 bases, J lost 4 bases, and 9 bases stayed unmatched. The CDR3 is 16 amino acids. Germline loops: CDR1 LNHDA, CDR2 SQIVND (reference sequence). CDR3 nucleotide sequence: TGTGCCAGTAGTATTAGGGCTAGCGGGTCATCAGATACGCAGTATTTT. This gives the protein CASSIRASGSSDTQYF.

This chain uses TRBV2 with TRBJ2-7, with 8 nucleotides matching TRBD2. Trimming cost V 7 bases and J 2 bases; bases outside gene matches: 4. Germline CDR1 and CDR2: SNHLY and FYNNEI. The CDR3 loop spans 13 amino acids. This CDR3 is CASMTAGAYEQYF. The CDR3 bases are TGTGCCAGCATGACAGCGGGGGCCTACGAGCAGTACTTC.

The chain employs TRBV28 and TRBJ2-3; D may be TRBD2 (5 bases). This CDR3 spans 13 amino acids. Trimming pared 9 bases from V and 4 bases from J, leaving 14 bases between. CDR1 and CDR2 from the germline V gene are MDHEN and SYDVKM. DNA for the CDR3: TGTGCCAGTAGAGGGAGCGCGGCAGATACGCAGTATTTT. This gives the protein CASRGSAADTQYF.

V is TRBV19 and J is TRBJ1-1; 7 bases match TRBD1. The CDR3 extends over 15 amino acids. Germline CDR1 reads LNHDA; CDR2 reads SQIVND (reference sequence). The junction had 9 bases not matched to a gene; V was cut back by 5 bases and J by 3 bases. This chain's CDR3 is CASSVTGSSYTEAFF. The CDR3 DNA follows: TGTGCCAGTAGTGTGACAGGGTCAAGTTACACTGAAGCTTTCTTT.

This clone was counted once. CDR3 protein: CASSVSWAWDEQFF. The DNA of the CDR3 is TGCGCCAGCAGCGTATCCTGGGCGTGGGATGAGCAGTTCTTC. J is TRBJ2-1 and V is TRBV5-1, with no clear D. Between the trimmed V and J ends, which lost 4 bases and 8 bases, there was a span of 16 bases. The germline CDR1 and CDR2 sequences are SGHRS and YFSETQ. This CDR3 comprises 14 residues.

The chain has TRBV11-3 and TRBJ1-2; perhaps TRBD1 as D (6 bases). Germline CDR1 SGHNT, CDR2 YENEEA. The CDR3 sequence is 17 residues long. The V end was cut by 5 bases, the J end by 5 bases, with 24 bases between. As DNA, the CDR3 is TGTGCCAGCAGCCGAGAAATTTTAGGCGGGACACGGTATGGCTACACCTTC. Translated, it gives CASSREILGGTRYGYTF. Together with reference TRBV11-3 and TRBJ1-2, the CDR3 gives the full variable domain: EAGVVQSPRYKIIEKKQPVAFWCNPISGHNTLYWYLQNLGQGPELLIRYENEEAVDDSQLPKDRFSAERLKGVDSTLKIQPAELGDSAVYLCASSREILGGTRYGYTFGSGTRLTVV.

J is TRBJ2-7 and V is TRBV9, with D perhaps given as TRBD1 or TRBD2 (5 bases each). V was shortened by 4 bases and J by 7 bases, with 15 bases between the two germline ends. Germline V gives CDR1 SGDLS, CDR2 YYNGEE. This CDR3 is 13 amino acids long. In DNA form, the CDR3 reads TGTGCCAGCAGCCAAGGGACCGGGAAAGAGCAGTACTTC. This encodes CASSQGTGKEQYF.

The chain links TRBV19 to TRBJ1-1; a weak D match, TRBD1 (5 bases). This CDR3 contains 13 residues. The germline V gene encodes CDR1 LNHDA and CDR2 SQIVND (reference sequence). V was trimmed by 8 bases and J by 4 bases, leaving 14 bases between them. The chain's CDR3 is CASRNQGLTEAFF. The DNA for the CDR3 is TGTGCCAGTCGAAACCAGGGACTCACTGAAGCTTTCTTT. Full variable domain (rest looked up from reference TRBV19 and TRBJ1-1): DGGITQSPKYLFRKEGQNVTLSCEQNLNHDAMYWYRQDPGQGLRLIYYSQIVNDFQKGDIAEGYSVSREKKESFPLTVTSAQKNPTAFYLCASRNQGLTEAFFGQGTRLTVV.

This clone was seen only once. This chain joins TRBV14 and TRBJ2-1, with TRBD2 identical over 13 bases. In germline, CDR1 is SGHDN, CDR2 FVKESK. V gave up 2 bases and J gave up 4 bases; unmatched junction bases: 5. CDR3 size: 17 residues. In DNA form, the CDR3 reads TGTGCCAGCAGCCAAATTGCGGGACTAGCGGGATACAATGAGCAGTTCTTC. Translated, it gives CASSQIAGLAGYNEQFF.

The chain has TRBV19 and TRBJ2-7; 7 positions agree with TRBD2. With 0 bases clipped from V and 2 bases from J, the junction kept 13 bases outside the gene matches. This CDR3 has 18 amino acids. CDR1 and CDR2 from the germline V gene are LNHDA and SQIVND (reference sequence). In nucleotides, the CDR3 is TGTGCCAGTAGTATAGATCTGCCCTCAGGACTAGGACCCTACGAGCAGTACTTC. This translates into CASSIDLPSGLGPYEQYF.

The gene calls are TRBV4-2 and TRBJ1-4; perhaps TRBD1 as D (6 bases). The CDR3 spans 15 residues. Germline CDR1 LGHNA, CDR2 YNFKEQ. Trimming shortened V by 2 bases and J by 6 bases, and 13 bases separated the two germline ends. DNA of the CDR3: TGTGCCAGCAGCCAACCGACAGGAAACCATGAAAAACTGTTTTTT. Its translation: CASSQPTGNHEKLFF.

The J gene is TRBJ2-3, the V gene TRBV30; 7 bases align to TRBD2. The junction had 8 bases not matched to a gene; V was cut back by 4 bases and J by 4 bases. The CDR3 extends over 14 amino acids. Per germline, CDR1 GTSNPN and CDR2 SVGIG (reference sequence). CDR3 coding DNA: TGTGCCTGGAAGGGACCAAGCGGGGCAGATACGCAGTATTTT. As protein: CAWKGPSGADTQYF.

The rearrangement joins TRBV9 to TRBJ2-1; a possible D gene is TRBD2 (5 bases). V was trimmed by 3 bases and J by 7 bases, leaving 14 bases between them. CDR3 length equals 14 residues. Germline values: CDR1 SGDLS, CDR2 YYNGEE. The DNA of the CDR3 is TGTGCCAGCAGCGGACGTAAAGAGCGGAATGAGCAGTTCTTC. Residues: CASSGRKERNEQFF.

J is TRBJ2-2 and V is TRBV30; unclear D gene. This CDR3 contains 12 residues. V dropped 1 base and J dropped 9 bases, with 9 bases sitting between them. The germline V gene encodes CDR1 GTSNPN and CDR2 SVGIG (reference sequence). This CDR3 reads CAWSGPSRELFF. DNA for the CDR3: TGTGCCTGGAGTGGACCAAGCAGGGAGCTGTTTTTT.

The V and J genes are TRBV28 and TRBJ2-7; no firm D call. This CDR3 region has 14 residues. Between the trimmed V and J ends, which lost 4 bases and 2 bases, there was a span of 12 bases. Germline-derived CDR1 and CDR2 are MDHEN and SYDVKM. In DNA form, the CDR3 reads TGTGCCAGCAGTTCTTACGGCAGAGCCTACGAGCAGTACTTC. Translated: CASSSYGRAYEQYF.

The gene calls are TRBV2 and TRBJ2-7, with 7 bases that match TRBD1. V shed 5 bases and J 3 bases; nucleotides not matched to a gene: 7. This CDR3 contains 14 residues. CDR1 SNHLY and CDR2 FYNNEI come from the germline V gene. As DNA, the CDR3 is TGTGCCAGCAGTCCGGGACAGACGGTCTACGAGCAGTACTTC. Translated: CASSPGQTVYEQYF. Variable domain in full (rest from reference TRBV2 and TRBJ2-7): EPEVTQTPSHQVTQMGQEVILRCVPISNHLYFYWYRQILGQKVEFLVSFYNNEISEKSEIFDDQFSVERPDGSNFTLKIRSTKLEDSAMYFCASSPGQTVYEQYFGPGTRLTVT.

This chain links TRBV4-3 with TRBJ2-1, with TRBD2 identical over 15 bases. Germline V gives CDR1 LGHNA, CDR2 YSLEER. The ends lost 0 bases at V and 8 bases at J; junction bases unmatched: 11. The CDR3 extends over 19 amino acids. The CDR3 reads CASSQEIRGGTSGRYEQFF. CDR3 nucleotide sequence: TGCGCCAGCAGCCAAGAAATACGGGGTGGGACTAGCGGGAGGTATGAGCAGTTCTTC.

This clone was recorded many times. At one boundary the junction diverges from the germline segment, which might be a read error. The chain joins TRBV5-4 to TRBJ1-2; D perhaps matches TRBD1 (5 bases). The germline gives CDR1 SGHNT, CDR2 YYREEE (reference sequence). The CDR3 is 15 residues long. CDR3: CASRLGQGASYGYTF. The CDR3 DNA is TGTGCCAGCAGATTGGGGCAGGGCGCGTCCTATGGCTACACCTTC.

Worth noting for this clone: This CDR3 is also generated by other DNA sequences in the sample. This chain connects TRBV27 to TRBJ1-3; D ambiguous. Trimming removed 4 bases at V and 0 bases at J, with 4 bases between. The CDR3 spans 13 residues. The V gene's germline CDR1 is MNHEY and CDR2 SMNVEV (reference sequence). CDR3 DNA sequence: TGTGCCAGCAGTTGGGACTCTGGAAACACCATATATTTT. This gives the protein CASSWDSGNTIYF.

CDR3 sequence (DNA): TGCGCCAGCAGCTTCGGAGGGAGCTCTGGAAACACCATATATTTT. Amino acids: CASSFGGSSGNTIYF. This chain uses TRBV5-1 with TRBJ1-3; D not certain. Looked up from germline, CDR1 is SGHRS and CDR2 is YFSETQ. This CDR3 has 15 residues. Trimming pared 2 bases from V and 0 bases from J, leaving 9 bases between. Full variable domain (remainder filled in from reference TRBV5-1 and TRBJ1-3): KAGVTQTPRYLIKTRGQQVTLSCSPISGHRSVSWYQQTPGQGLQFLFEYFSETQRNKGNFPGRFSGRQFSNSRSEMNVSTLELGDSALYLCASSFGGSSGNTIYFGEGSWLTVV.